The T cell receptor beta chain under discussion was sequenced for a study of blood T cell repertoires in COVID-19. The data were produced by immunoSEQ multiplex PCR, yet TCRdb's version contains in-frame clones alone and is incomplete. This sample has some 140,000 clones, with just under 85% found just once. After removal of 6 bases from V and 7 bases from J, the junction contained 5 bases not matched to a gene. CDR1 is SQVTM, CDR2 ANQGSEA, per germline. This CDR3 comprises 12 residues. The sequenced sample was PBMCs or T cells enriched from blood (not recorded which). The receptor was derived from a man aged 45-60 years who had recovered from COVID-19. The chain links TRBV29-1 to TRBJ1-1, with 10 bases identical to TRBD1. CDR3 protein: CSVGDRGGEAFF. The CDR3 DNA reads as TGCAGCGTGGGGGACAGGGGCGGTGAAGCTTTCTTT.